Following are 28 T cell receptor beta chains from one sample sequenced in a study of T cell responses to AZD1222 COVID-19 vaccine (dated by TCRdb to 2020 to 2023). The sample's time point label is to be understood as: about 28 days (+/-7) after the second vaccine dose. The receptor library was made with the immunoSEQ multiplex PCR assay. Drawn from immuneACCESS, this table holds only the in-frame rearrangements with V and J called that TCRdb kept. Clones are partly lost; checked studies trace under half to an unresolved V gene and leave the rest unexplained. Recorded for this sample are about 180,000 clones; 80% to 90% of them occurred a single time. The leading ten clones occupy more than 9% of the sample. The sample was peripheral blood, taken 28 days after the second AZD1222 dose. These receptors were collected from an adult who received the AZD1222 COVID-19 vaccine.

The rearrangement uses TRBV3-1 (or the pseudogene TRBV3-2) and TRBJ2-1; 7 positions match TRBD2. The CDR3 loop spans 17 amino acids. Looked up from germline, CDR1 is LGHDT and CDR2 is YNNKEL (reference sequence). With V trimmed by 0 bases and J by 5 bases, 10 bases remained unmatched. The CDR3 DNA reads as TGTGCCAGCAGCCAAGAAAGCCGTGGCGGGGGTCACAATGAGCAGTTCTTC. It yields the protein CASSQESRGGGHNEQFF.

This sequence joins TRBV2 and TRBJ2-5; D is possibly TRBD1 (6 bases). The CDR3 runs to 14 residues. Germline lookup yields CDR1 SNHLY and CDR2 FYNNEI. V dropped 5 bases and J dropped 5 bases, with 15 bases sitting between them. The CDR3 nucleotides are TGTGCCAGCAGTCGGGACACCCAGCAGGAGACCCAGTACTTC. Its protein product is CASSRDTQQETQYF.

The rearrangement links TRBV20-1 to TRBJ2-1, with D possibly TRBD2 on 6 matching bases. CDR3 length equals 15 residues. The V gene's germline CDR1 is DFQATT and CDR2 SNEGSKA (reference sequence). The V and J ends lost 3 bases and 6 bases respectively, with 18 bases between them. This chain's CDR3 is CSASEARGRGNEQFF. In DNA form, the CDR3 reads TGCAGTGCTAGTGAGGCGCGGGGTCGGGGCAATGAGCAGTTCTTC.

The gene calls are TRBV2 and TRBJ2-6, with 10 bases fitting TRBD2. This CDR3 comprises 17 residues. Germline lookup yields CDR1 SNHLY and CDR2 FYNNEI. Germline trimming cut 7 bases from V and 1 base from J; bases unmatched to any gene: 7. The CDR3 region has the DNA TGTGCCAGCACCGCCGGGACTAGCGCTTCTGGGGCCAACGTCCTGACTTTC. Residues: CASTAGTSASGANVLTF.

This clone appeared once. The CDR3 sequence: CASSFPGHLEDGYTF. The CDR3 DNA is TGCGCCAGCAGCTTTCCGGGACACCTAGAGGATGGCTACACCTTC. The chain combines TRBV5-1 with TRBJ1-2; TRBD1 is a possible D gene (6 bases). This CDR3 spans 15 amino acids. V gave up 2 bases and J gave up 6 bases, with 17 bases separating them. Per germline, CDR1 SGHRS and CDR2 YFSETQ.

The DNA for the CDR3 is TGCAGTGCTACCCCAAACTATGGCTACACCTTC. This translates into CSATPNYGYTF. The J gene is TRBJ1-2, the V gene TRBV20-1; no clear D. The CDR3 has 11 residues. Between the trimmed V and J ends, which lost 4 bases and 2 bases, there was a span of 5 bases. Per germline, CDR1 DFQATT and CDR2 SNEGSKA (reference sequence).

This chain uses TRBV6-5 with TRBJ2-7, with 7 bases matching TRBD1. Germline V gene lookup returns CDR1 MNHEY and CDR2 SVGAGI. Trimming removed 6 bases from V and 4 bases from J; junction bases left unmatched: 0. The CDR3 sequence is 11 residues long. The DNA of the CDR3 is TGTGCCAGCAGCAGGGGGTACGAGCAGTACTTC. It specifies CASSRGYEQYF.

This chain uses TRBV28 with TRBJ2-7, with 9 bases identical to TRBD2. Germline V gives CDR1 MDHEN, CDR2 SYDVKM. J gave up 3 bases and V 6 bases, and 9 bases lay outside the gene matches. This CDR3 has 15 residues. The CDR3 spells CASSLGGLAHYEQYF. The CDR3 DNA reads as TGTGCCAGCAGCCTAGGGGGACTAGCCCACTACGAGCAGTACTTC.

This chain links TRBV10-2 with TRBJ1-2; no clear D gene. Trimming took off 2 bases at V and 5 bases at J, with 6 bases between the two ends. From germline, CDR1 is WSHSY and CDR2 SAAADI. CDR3 length: 12 amino acids. The CDR3 region has the DNA TGCGCCAGCAGTGAGCGCCTGTATGGCTACACCTTC. It yields the protein CASSERLYGYTF.

This clone has just one count. The V gene is TRBV19, the J gene TRBJ1-1, with D perhaps matching TRBD1 (6 bases). The germline V gene has CDR1 LNHDA and CDR2 SQIVND (reference sequence). The V end was cut by 4 bases, the J end by 11 bases, with 20 bases between. The CDR3 is 14 residues long. The chain's CDR3 is CASSNTISGDLAFF. The CDR3 coding sequence is TGTGCCAGTAGTAATACAATTTCAGGGGACTTGGCTTTCTTT. The whole variable domain, filled in from reference TRBV19 and TRBJ1-1, reads DGGITQSPKYLFRKEGQNVTLSCEQNLNHDAMYWYRQDPGQGLRLIYYSQIVNDFQKGDIAEGYSVSREKKESFPLTVTSAQKNPTAFYLCASSNTISGDLAFFGQGTRLTVV.

The CDR3 loop reads CASSEEGRRPYNEQFF. The DNA of the CDR3 is TGTGCCAGCAGTGAAGAGGGCCGTAGGCCCTACAATGAGCAGTTCTTC. The V gene is TRBV6-1, the J gene TRBJ2-1; unclear D gene. This CDR3 has 16 amino acids. The V end lost 1 base, the J end lost 2 bases, and 12 bases lay between the germline ends. The germline gives CDR1 MNHNS, CDR2 SASEGT.

This clone was detected only a few times. The chain links TRBV7-9 to TRBJ1-2, with TRBD1 matching 7 bases. Germline CDR1 SEHNR, CDR2 FQNEAQ (reference sequence). The junction had 3 bases not matched to a gene; V was cut back by 5 bases and J by 3 bases. CDR3 length: 13 amino acids. The CDR3 loop reads CASSLGQDYGYTF. Here the CDR3 DNA reads TGTGCCAGCAGCCTCGGACAGGACTATGGCTACACCTTC.

The sample holds a few counts of this clone. The chain combines TRBV6-2 or TRBV6-3 with TRBJ2-7, with TRBD1 matching over 7 bases. This CDR3 spans 15 amino acids. Trimming removed 5 bases from V and 1 base from J; junction bases left unmatched: 8. The germline gives CDR1 MNHEY, CDR2 SVGEGT. CDR3 sequence reads: CASSTGVTGSYEQYF. CDR3 bases: TGTGCCAGCAGTACAGGGGTCACTGGTTCCTACGAGCAGTACTTC.

This chain connects TRBV5-1 to TRBJ1-6; 8 positions match TRBD1. V lost 5 bases, J lost 5 bases, and 3 bases stayed unmatched. Germline CDR1 is SGHRS and CDR2 is YFSETQ. There are 14 residues in the CDR3. CDR3 loop: CASSNRGNNSPLHF. CDR3 nucleotides: TGCGCCAGCAGTAACAGGGGGAATAATTCACCCCTCCACTTT.

The chain is built from TRBV6-2 or TRBV6-3 and TRBJ1-2, with a possible D match to TRBD1 (5 bases). The V end lost 2 bases, the J end lost 4 bases, and 8 bases lay between the germline ends. This CDR3 is 13 amino acids long. CDR1 is MNHEY and CDR2 is SVGEGT in the germline V gene. The CDR3 DNA is TGTGCCAGCAGTTACACCGGGACCTATGGCTACACCTTC. Its protein product is CASSYTGTYGYTF.

The chain uses TRBV11-1 and TRBJ2-5; D is unclear. The CDR3 has 16 amino acids. The V and J ends lost 3 bases and 2 bases respectively, with 16 bases between them. Germline-derived CDR1 and CDR2 are SGHAT and FQDESV (reference sequence). CDR3 residues: CASSFRVRVWQETQYF. DNA for the CDR3: TGTGCCAGCAGCTTCCGAGTTAGGGTTTGGCAAGAGACCCAGTACTTC.

The chain recombines TRBV6-2 or TRBV6-3 with TRBJ2-7; D is ambiguous. The CDR3 spans 13 residues. The germline V and J ends were trimmed by 2 bases and 3 bases, with 8 bases remaining between them. The germline CDR1 and CDR2 sequences are MNHEY and SVGEGT. The CDR3 region has the DNA TGTGCCAGCAGTTACGCCCAACACTACGAGCAGTACTTC. Protein: CASSYAQHYEQYF.

Notes on this clone: Additional DNA sequences in this sample encode the identical CDR3. The chain combines TRBV5-1 with TRBJ1-1; 7 positions match TRBD1. V gave up 0 bases and J gave up 5 bases; unmatched junction bases: 4. Looked up from germline, CDR1 is SGHRS and CDR2 is YFSETQ. This CDR3 region has 14 residues. CDR3 loop: CASSLEGGYTEAFF. In DNA, the CDR3 is TGCGCCAGCAGCTTGGAAGGGGGCTATACTGAAGCTTTCTTT.

This clone turned up a few times. V usage is TRBV7-2 and J usage is TRBJ1-2, with TRBD1 matching 7 bases. The CDR3 spans 13 residues. The germline V gene has CDR1 SGHTA and CDR2 FQGNSA. J gave up 6 bases and V 2 bases, and 3 bases lay outside the gene matches. The CDR3 region is CASSLSQGDGYTF. The DNA of the CDR3 is TGTGCCAGCAGCTTATCCCAGGGGGATGGCTACACCTTC.

Only one count was recorded for this clone. V and J are TRBV6-5 and TRBJ2-7; the D is unclear. Trimming stripped 2 bases from V and 1 base from J, with 9 bases between. This CDR3 is 14 amino acids long. Germline CDR1 MNHEY, CDR2 SVGAGI. This CDR3 reads CASSYQTSSYEQYF. The DNA for the CDR3 is TGTGCCAGCAGTTACCAGACAAGTTCCTACGAGCAGTACTTC.

This clone came up a few times. This chain uses TRBV6-5 with TRBJ1-1; D gene unclear. Germline assignment: CDR1 MNHEY and CDR2 SVGAGI. V lost 6 bases and J lost 8, with 19 bases in between. The CDR3 totals 14 residues. As DNA, the CDR3 is TGTGCCAGCAGCGTGGGCCCGGTCCACGGGGAAGCTTTCTTT. Translated: CASSVGPVHGEAFF.

V usage is TRBV7-3 and J usage is TRBJ1-6; 9 bases are a match to TRBD1. Germline CDR1 is SGHTA and CDR2 is FQGTGA. The length of the CDR3 is 13 residues. The V and J ends lost 3 bases and 9 bases, in that order; junction bases with no gene match: 0. This CDR3 reads CASSLTGGSPLHF. CDR3 sequence (DNA): TGTGCCAGCAGCTTGACAGGGGGTTCACCCCTCCACTTT. Complete variable domain (other parts from reference TRBV7-3 and TRBJ1-6): GAGVSQTPSNKVTEKGKYVELRCDPISGHTALYWYRQSLGQGPEFLIYFQGTGAADDSGLPNDRFFAVRPEGSVSTLKIQRTERGDSAVYLCASSLTGGSPLHFGNGTRLTVT.

The CDR3 sequence: CASSPLSGGAIGSGNEQFF. Here the CDR3 DNA reads TGTGCCAGCAGCCCGCTTAGCGGGGGGGCGATAGGCTCTGGAAATGAGCAGTTCTTC. This chain uses TRBV7-3 with TRBJ2-1, with TRBD2 matching over 11 bases. CDR3 size: 19 residues. Germline-derived CDR1 and CDR2 are SGHTA and FQGTGA. The trim removed 5 bases at V and 7 bases at J, leaving 19 bases unmatched. The full variable domain, completed using reference TRBV7-3 and TRBJ2-1, is GAGVSQTPSNKVTEKGKYVELRCDPISGHTALYWYRQSLGQGPEFLIYFQGTGAADDSGLPNDRFFAVRPEGSVSTLKIQRTERGDSAVYLCASSPLSGGAIGSGNEQFFGPGTRLTVL.

The rearrangement links TRBV9 to TRBJ2-5; no clear D. This CDR3 region has 14 residues. The germline CDR1 and CDR2 sequences are SGDLS and YYNGEE. V lost 3 bases to trimming and J lost 5 bases, with 14 bases between them. The CDR3 nucleotides are TGTGCCAGCAGCGCGCGGCCAGCCCTTGAGACCCAGTACTTC. It specifies CASSARPALETQYF.

The chain links TRBV30 to TRBJ1-5; the match to TRBD1 covers 7 bases. CDR3 length: 13 amino acids. V was pared by 2 bases and J by 4 bases, with 2 bases of the junction left unmatched. From germline, CDR1 is GTSNPN and CDR2 SVGIG (reference sequence). CDR3 in DNA: TGTGCCTGGAGTCCACAGGGGAATCAGCCCCAGCATTTT. Protein product: CAWSPQGNQPQHF.

This chain joins TRBV30 and TRBJ1-6; a weak D match, TRBD1 (5 bases). The germline V gene has CDR1 GTSNPN and CDR2 SVGIG (reference sequence). The CDR3 runs to 13 residues. The V and J ends lost 7 bases and 14 bases respectively, with 21 bases between them. The CDR3 DNA reads as TGTGCCTACGGAGGGGCAGGCTTAGGGGCCCTCCACTTT. Amino acids: CAYGGAGLGALHF. Using reference TRBV30 and TRBJ1-6 for the parts outside the CDR3, the full variable domain is SQTIHQWPATLVQPVGSPLSLECTVEGTSNPNLYWYRQAAGRGLQLLFYSVGIGQISSEVPQNLSASRPQDRQFILSSKKLLLSDSGFYLCAYGGAGLGALHFGNGTRLTVT.

The CDR3 bases are TGTGCCAGCACTGTCGACAGGGCGTACACTGAAGCTTTCTTT. It yields the protein CASTVDRAYTEAFF. The J gene is TRBJ1-1, the V gene TRBV6-5, with 7 bases fitting TRBD1. CDR1 is MNHEY, CDR2 SVGAGI, per germline. The J segment lost 3 bases and the V segment lost 7 bases, leaving 8 bases of the junction unmatched. The CDR3 is 14 residues long.

The chain recombines TRBV7-3 with TRBJ2-7; 9 nucleotides line up with TRBD1. The V segment lost 5 bases and the J segment 4 bases; nucleotides outside the gene matches: 6. The CDR3 loop spans 14 amino acids. Germline V lookup: CDR1 SGHTA, CDR2 FQGTGA. CDR3 protein: CASSPGQGRYEQYF. CDR3 nucleotides: TGTGCCAGCAGCCCAGGACAGGGGCGTTACGAGCAGTACTTC.